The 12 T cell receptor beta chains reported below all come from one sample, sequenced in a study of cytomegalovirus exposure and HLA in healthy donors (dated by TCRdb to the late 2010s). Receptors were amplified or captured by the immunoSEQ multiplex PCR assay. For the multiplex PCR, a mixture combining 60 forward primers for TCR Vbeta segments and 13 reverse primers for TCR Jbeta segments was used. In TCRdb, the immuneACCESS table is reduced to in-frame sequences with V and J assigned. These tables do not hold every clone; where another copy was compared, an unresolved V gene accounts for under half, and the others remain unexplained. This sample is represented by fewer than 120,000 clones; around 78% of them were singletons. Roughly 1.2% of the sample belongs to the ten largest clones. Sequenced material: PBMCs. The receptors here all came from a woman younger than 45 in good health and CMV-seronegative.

The CDR3 spells CASSLGRASGSYEQYF. The CDR3 region has the DNA TGCGCCAGCAGCTTGGGTAGGGCCAGCGGGTCCTACGAGCAGTACTTC. The J gene is TRBJ2-5, the V gene TRBV5-1; D is possibly TRBD2 (6 bases). The DNA end favors TRBJ2-7, so the J call may be wrong. Germline loops: CDR1 SGHRS, CDR2 YFSETQ. This CDR3 has 16 residues.

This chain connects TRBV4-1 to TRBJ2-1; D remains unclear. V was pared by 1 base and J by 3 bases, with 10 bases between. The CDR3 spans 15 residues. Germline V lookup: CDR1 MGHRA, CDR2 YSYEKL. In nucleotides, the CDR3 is TGCGCCAGCAGCCAAGTTCGCTCTAACTACAATGAGCAGTTCTTC. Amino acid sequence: CASSQVRSNYNEQFF.

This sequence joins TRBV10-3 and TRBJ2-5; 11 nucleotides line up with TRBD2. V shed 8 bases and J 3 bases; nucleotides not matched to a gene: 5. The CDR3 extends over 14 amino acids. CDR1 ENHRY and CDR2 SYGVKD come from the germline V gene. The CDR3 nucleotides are TGTGCCATCGCGACGGGACTAGCGGAAGAGACCCAGTACTTC. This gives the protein CAIATGLAEETQYF.

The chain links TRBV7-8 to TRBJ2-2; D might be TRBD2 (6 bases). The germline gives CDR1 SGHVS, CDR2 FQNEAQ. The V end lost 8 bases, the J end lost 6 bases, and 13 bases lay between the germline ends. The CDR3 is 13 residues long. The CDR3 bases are TGTGCCAGCGGTGTTGAGCGGGCCGGGGAGCTGTTTTTT. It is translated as CASGVERAGELFF.

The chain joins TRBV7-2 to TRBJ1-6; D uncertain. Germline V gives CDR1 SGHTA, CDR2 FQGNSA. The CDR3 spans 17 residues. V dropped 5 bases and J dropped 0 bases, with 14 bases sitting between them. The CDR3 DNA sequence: TGTGCCAGCAGCCTCCAACTTACTAGCTCCTATAATTCACCCCTCCACTTT. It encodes CASSLQLTSSYNSPLHF.

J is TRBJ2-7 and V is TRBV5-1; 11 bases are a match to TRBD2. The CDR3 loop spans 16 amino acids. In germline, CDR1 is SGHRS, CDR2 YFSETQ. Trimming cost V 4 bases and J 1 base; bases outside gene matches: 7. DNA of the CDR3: TGCGCCAGCAGCCAAACTAGCGGGAGCCGGTCCTACGAGCAGTACTTC. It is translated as CASSQTSGSRSYEQYF.

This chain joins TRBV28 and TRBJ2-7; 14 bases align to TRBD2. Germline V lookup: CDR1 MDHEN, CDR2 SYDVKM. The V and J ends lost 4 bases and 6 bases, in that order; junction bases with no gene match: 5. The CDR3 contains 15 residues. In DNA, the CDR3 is TGTGCCAGCAGTTCGACTAGCGGGGGGGCAAGCGAGCAGTACTTC. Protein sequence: CASSSTSGGASEQYF. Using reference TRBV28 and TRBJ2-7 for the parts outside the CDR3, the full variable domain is DVKVTQSSRYLVKRTGEKVFLECVQDMDHENMFWYRQDPGLGLRLIYFSYDVKMKEKGDIPEGYSVSREKKERFSLILESASTNQTSMYLCASSSTSGGASEQYFGPGTRLTVT.

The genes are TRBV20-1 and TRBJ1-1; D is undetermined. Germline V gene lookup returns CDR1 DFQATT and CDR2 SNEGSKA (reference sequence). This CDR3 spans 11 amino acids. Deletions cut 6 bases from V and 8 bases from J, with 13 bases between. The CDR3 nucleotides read TGCAGTGCGACGAAAGCGGGAGAAGCTTTCTTT. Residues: CSATKAGEAFF.

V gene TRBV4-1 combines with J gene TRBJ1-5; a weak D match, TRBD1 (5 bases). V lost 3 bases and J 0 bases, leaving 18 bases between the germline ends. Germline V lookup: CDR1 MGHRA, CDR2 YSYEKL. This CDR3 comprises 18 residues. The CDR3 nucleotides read TGCGCCAGCAGCCAGGTATGGACATTCCTCTATAGCAATCAGCCCCAGCATTTT. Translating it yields CASSQVWTFLYSNQPQHF.

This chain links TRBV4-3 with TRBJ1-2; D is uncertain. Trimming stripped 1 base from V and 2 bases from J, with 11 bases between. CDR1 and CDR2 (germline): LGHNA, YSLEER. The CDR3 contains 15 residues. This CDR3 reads CASSQGGITNYGYTF. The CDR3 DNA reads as TGCGCCAGCAGCCAAGGAGGCATTACAAACTATGGCTACACCTTC.

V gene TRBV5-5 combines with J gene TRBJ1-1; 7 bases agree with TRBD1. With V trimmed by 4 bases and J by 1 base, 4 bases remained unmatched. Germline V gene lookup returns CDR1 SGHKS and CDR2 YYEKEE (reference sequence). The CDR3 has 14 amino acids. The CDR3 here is CASSADRTNTEAFF. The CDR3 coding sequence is TGTGCCAGCAGCGCGGACAGGACGAACACTGAAGCTTTCTTT.

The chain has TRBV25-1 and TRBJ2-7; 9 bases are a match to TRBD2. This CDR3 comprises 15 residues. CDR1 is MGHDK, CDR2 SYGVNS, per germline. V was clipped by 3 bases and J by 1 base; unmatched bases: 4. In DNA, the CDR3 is TGTGCCAGCAGTGATCCGCGGGAGGGGTCCTACGAGCAGTACTTC. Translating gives CASSDPREGSYEQYF.